This is a list of T cell receptor beta chains from one sample in a study of shared clonotypes between healthy human individuals. Produced via immunoSEQ multiplex PCR; TCRdb's table is partial and in-frame only. The repertoire holds some 1.4 million clones, more than 95% seen once, with approximately 1.1% in the top ten. The sample taken for sequencing was naive CD4+ T cells sorted from blood. The receptors were gathered from a man younger than 40 in good health. Both conserved end residues are part of each CDR3. The order of the fields is V gene, clone size, D gene, J gene, CDR3 DNA, CDR3 protein. D genes are given only for firm matches. Size is stated for part of the rows, as once, few or many counts, or as a class when the clone is expanded.

V: TRBV6-5; size: NA; D: NA; J: TRBJ2-3; DNA: TGTGCCAGTTCCTTACAGGGAACTAGCACAGATACGCAGTATTTT; CDR3: CASSLQGTSTDTQYF
V: TRBV28; size: NA; D: TRBD2; J: TRBJ2-7; DNA: TGTGCCAGCAGGATGCGGGAGGCATACTCCTACGAGCAGTACTTC; CDR3: CASRMREAYSYEQYF
V: TRBV21-1; size: NA; D: NA; J: TRBJ1-5; DNA: TGTGCCAGCAGCAAGGAAAGGGGTTTCAATCAGCCCCAGCATTTT; CDR3: CASSKERGFNQPQHF
V: TRBV5-5; size: NA; D: TRBD2; J: TRBJ2-7; DNA: TGTGCCAGCAGCTCTTCCTTAGCGGGGACCTACGAGCAGTACTTC; CDR3: CASSSSLAGTYEQYF
V: TRBV15; size: NA; D: TRBD2; J: TRBJ2-1; DNA: TGTGCCACCAGCAGATCCCCTAGAACTAGCGGGAGTCAAAATGAGCAGTTCTTC; CDR3: CATSRSPRTSGSQNEQFF
V: TRBV7-2; size: once; D: NA; J: TRBJ1-1; DNA: TGTGCCAGCAGCCCTAGGGGCGAGGTTACTGAAGCTTTCTTT; CDR3: CASSPRGEVTEAFF
V: TRBV30; size: NA; D: TRBD2; J: TRBJ2-5; DNA: TGTGCCTGGCACCACAGCGGGACTAGCGGGAAAAAGACCCAGTACTTC; CDR3: CAWHHSGTSGKKTQYF
V: TRBV9; size: NA; D: NA; J: TRBJ2-7; DNA: TGTGCCAGCAGCGTAGATCAGGGGCGATACGAGCAGTACTTC; CDR3: CASSVDQGRYEQYF
V: TRBV5-8; size: NA; D: NA; J: TRBJ2-7; DNA: TGTGCCAGCAGCTTGGCCTCCTACGAGCAGTACTTC; CDR3: CASSLASYEQYF
V: TRBV15; size: NA; D: TRBD2; J: TRBJ2-5; DNA: TGTGCCACCAGCAGAGATCGGGGGGGAGAGACCCAGTACTTC; CDR3: CATSRDRGGETQYF
V: TRBV30; size: NA; D: TRBD2; J: TRBJ2-3; DNA: TGTGCCTGGAGACTCAGCGGGAGTGCAGATACGCAGTATTTT; CDR3: CAWRLSGSADTQYF
V: TRBV5-4; size: NA; D: NA; J: TRBJ2-5; DNA: TGTGCCAGCAGATCAGGACAGCAAGAGACCCAGTACTTC; CDR3: CASRSGQQETQYF
V: TRBV6-1; size: NA; D: NA; J: TRBJ1-4; DNA: TGTGCCAGCACCCGAAGCACGGGATTGGTTGAAAAACTGTTTTTT; CDR3: CASTRSTGLVEKLFF
V: TRBV12-5; size: few; D: NA; J: TRBJ2-7; DNA: TGTGCTAGCCAAGCGGTCGGGCAGTACTTC; CDR3: CASQAVGQYF
V: TRBV2; size: NA; D: NA; J: TRBJ1-5; DNA: TGTGCCAGCAGTGATCGAGCTTATAGCAATCAGCCCCAGCATTTT; CDR3: CASSDRAYSNQPQHF
V: TRBV7-3; size: NA; D: TRBD1; J: TRBJ2-3; DNA: TGTGCCAGCAGCTTAATTGGGGGCGACAGGGGGATGAATACAGATACGCAGTATTTT; CDR3: CASSLIGGDRGMNTDTQYF
V: TRBV7-8; size: NA; D: NA; J: TRBJ2-2; DNA: TGTGCCAGCAGCCGAGGGGGCGGGGAGCTGTTTTTT; CDR3: CASSRGGGELFF
V: TRBV5-1; size: once; D: NA; J: TRBJ2-7; DNA: TGCGCCAGCAGCCGGGACCACTCCTACGAGCAGTACTTC; CDR3: CASSRDHSYEQYF
V: TRBV10-2; size: NA; D: NA; J: TRBJ2-7; DNA: TGCGCCAGCAGGCGGGGTTCCTACGAGCAGTACTTC; CDR3: CASRRGSYEQYF
V: TRBV18; size: NA; D: NA; J: TRBJ1-4; DNA: TGTGCCAGCTCACTTAAGGCTCCAACTGCAACTAATGAAAAACTGTTTTTT; CDR3: CASSLKAPTATNEKLFF
V: TRBV7-2; size: once; D: TRBD2; J: TRBJ2-1; DNA: TGTGCCAGCAGCTTAAATGGCGGGAGCTCCTACAATGAGCAGTTCTTC; CDR3: CASSLNGGSSYNEQFF
V: TRBV7-3; size: NA; D: NA; J: TRBJ2-2; DNA: TGTGCCAGCAGCTTAGTGGTGAACACCGGGGAGCTGTTTTTT; CDR3: CASSLVVNTGELFF
V: TRBV18; size: NA; D: TRBD1; J: TRBJ2-3; DNA: TGTGCCAGCTCACCTAACAGGGGTGCCACAGATACGCAGTATTTT; CDR3: CASSPNRGATDTQYF
V: TRBV7-2; size: NA; D: NA; J: TRBJ1-1; DNA: TGTGCCAGCAGCTTTTTTTGGGGGGATGCTGAAGCTTTCTTT; CDR3: CASSFFWGDAEAFF
V: TRBV5-1; size: NA; D: NA; J: TRBJ2-1; DNA: TGCGCCAGCAGCCAAGGGGGAGGGCTGGACAATGAGCAGTTCTTC; CDR3: CASSQGGGLDNEQFF
V: TRBV4-1; size: NA; D: TRBD2; J: TRBJ2-7; DNA: TGCGCCAGCAGTCCGGGACTAGCGGGAAAAGGGTACTACGAGCAGTACTTC; CDR3: CASSPGLAGKGYYEQYF
V: TRBV14; size: NA; D: NA; J: TRBJ1-2; DNA: TGTGCCAGCAGCCCCGGGACGTACTATGGCTACACCTTC; CDR3: CASSPGTYYGYTF
V: TRBV5-1; size: NA; D: NA; J: TRBJ2-2; DNA: TGCGCCAGCAGCGGCACCGGGGAGCTGTTTTTT; CDR3: CASSGTGELFF
V: TRBV27; size: NA; D: NA; J: TRBJ2-7; DNA: TGTGCCAGCAGTTTCACGGGCTCCTACGAGCAGTACTTC; CDR3: CASSFTGSYEQYF
V: TRBV6-6; size: NA; D: NA; J: TRBJ2-1; DNA: TGTGCCAGCAGTTACGGCCGAGCGGGCATGCCAGCGCAGTTCTTC; CDR3: CASSYGRAGMPAQFF
V: TRBV7-2; size: NA; D: TRBD1; J: TRBJ2-7; DNA: TGTGCCAGCAGCCCGGGACAGGGGATTATCTCCTACGAGCAGTACTTC; CDR3: CASSPGQGIISYEQYF